These 20 T cell receptor beta chains were sequenced from one sample in a study of blood T cells in healthy people across ages. With a J-beta primer mix and a sample-barcoded 5' primer, a second PCR ran about 7 to 12 cycles. TCRdb reprocessed the 5' RACE reads with MiXCR, giving one entry per CDR3 protein. Of 1.5 million to 2 million distinct CDR3 sequences in the sample, almost 35% were seen once. The sequenced sample consisted of blood. These receptors originate from a woman between 25 and 40 years old in good health.

This clonotype has only a few counts. The chain recombines TRBV2 with TRBJ1-1; the D gene is possibly TRBD1 (6 bases). Germline CDR1 SNHLY, CDR2 FYNNEI. Trimming left V 6 bases short and J 1 base short, with 15 bases between. The CDR3 extends over 15 amino acids. CDR3 bases: TGTGCCAGCAGGCATGGAGGAGGGGGGAACACTGAAGCTTTCTTT. Protein: CASRHGGGGNTEAFF.

The genes are TRBV9 and TRBJ1-1; D might be TRBD1 (5 bases). V was pared by 5 bases and J by 5 bases, with 13 bases between. The CDR3 consists of 13 residues. Germline-derived CDR1 and CDR2 are SGDLS and YYNGEE. CDR3 residues: CASSASQGTEAFF. The CDR3 region has the DNA TGTGCCAGCAGTGCAAGTCAGGGTACTGAAGCTTTCTTT.

The chain couples TRBV6-5 to TRBJ2-5; the match to TRBD2 covers 14 bases. The J segment lost 5 bases and the V segment lost 6 bases, leaving 8 bases of the junction unmatched. Germline CDR1 is MNHEY and CDR2 is SVGAGI. The CDR3 consists of 16 residues. CDR3 DNA: TGTGCCAGCAGGGAGGGACTAGCGGGAGTTTGGGAGACCCAGTACTTC. Protein: CASREGLAGVWETQYF.

This chain's CDR3 is CASSLTDLRGAQYF. The CDR3, as DNA: TGTGCCAGCAGCTTAACTGATCTCAGGGGGGCCCAGTACTTC. The chain is built from TRBV7-6 and TRBJ2-5, with D maybe TRBD1 (7 bases). CDR3 size: 14 residues. Germline V CDR1 and CDR2: SGHVS, FNYEAQ. Trimming stripped 2 bases from V and 9 bases from J, with 16 bases between.

This clonotype was observed a few times. Here the CDR3 DNA reads TGCAGTGCTAGAGTGGGTGGGTTAGGAGGGGGCACTTATCGGGAGGAGCAGTACTTC. Translated: CSARVGGLGGGTYREEQYF. This chain uses TRBV20-1 with TRBJ2-7, with D perhaps matching TRBD1 (7 bases). The CDR3 consists of 19 residues. Looked up from germline, CDR1 is DFQATT and CDR2 is SNEGSKA (reference sequence). Trimming cost V 1 base and J 7 bases, with 32 bases left between them.

In regard to this clonotype: This may come from a read error, since a much larger clone is one base off. The chain employs TRBV4-1 and TRBJ2-6, with D uncertain. Between the trimmed V and J ends, which lost 0 bases and 5 bases, there was a span of 5 bases. There are 14 residues in the CDR3. Per germline, CDR1 MGHRA and CDR2 YSYEKL. In DNA, the CDR3 is TGCGCCAGCAGCCAAGAGGAGAGGGCCAACGTCCTGACTTTC. Amino acid sequence: CASSQEERANVLTF.

V and J are TRBV7-3 and TRBJ1-1; D gene unclear. This CDR3 comprises 14 residues. V lost 4 bases, J lost 1 base, and 10 bases lay in between. CDR1 SGHTA and CDR2 FQGTGA come from the germline V gene. The DNA of the CDR3 is TGTGCCAGCAGCTCCCGAGCGGAGAACACTGAAGCTTTCTTT. Protein sequence: CASSSRAENTEAFF.

This chain joins TRBV7-2 and TRBJ1-2; 9 bases match TRBD1. The CDR3 is 16 amino acids. CDR1 SGHTA and CDR2 FQGNSA come from the germline V gene. Germline trimming cut 1 base from V and 7 bases from J; bases unmatched to any gene: 10. The CDR3 loop is CASSLVSQGAIGGYTF. CDR3 DNA sequence: TGTGCCAGCAGCTTAGTCTCACAGGGGGCAATAGGTGGCTACACCTTC. The variable domain in full, completed from reference TRBV7-2 and TRBJ1-2, reads GAGVSQSPSNKVTEKGKDVELRCDPISGHTALYWYRQSLGQGLEFLIYFQGNSAPDKSGLPSDRFSAERTGGSVSTLTIQRTQQEDSAVYLCASSLVSQGAIGGYTFGSGTRLTVV.

This clonotype was observed at least ten times. The chain links TRBV29-1 to TRBJ2-3; TRBD2 is a possible D gene (6 bases). This CDR3 region has 15 residues. Germline V gives CDR1 SQVTM, CDR2 ANQGSEA. V was pared by 7 bases and J by 2 bases, with 19 bases between. CDR3 protein: CSAERGRGDTDTQYF. CDR3 in DNA: TGCAGCGCCGAGCGTGGGCGGGGAGACACAGATACGCAGTATTTT.

The chain joins TRBV7-2 to TRBJ2-1; 12 positions agree with TRBD2. The CDR3 has 14 residues. V was clipped by 7 bases and J by 10 bases; unmatched bases: 8. CDR1 is SGHTA and CDR2 is FQGNSA in the germline V gene. CDR3 sequence (DNA): TGTGCCAGCAACCGACTAGCGGGAGAGAACGAGCAGTTCTTC. Encoded protein: CASNRLAGENEQFF.

Here the CDR3 DNA reads TGTGCCAGCAGCACGACAGGGAATAATTCACCCCTCCACTTT. This codes for CASSTTGNNSPLHF. The rearrangement joins TRBV9 to TRBJ1-6; 7 positions agree with TRBD1. The CDR3 has 14 residues. The germline CDR1 and CDR2 sequences are SGDLS and YYNGEE. Germline trimming cut 4 bases from V and 5 bases from J; bases unmatched to any gene: 3.

The chain carries TRBV29-1 and TRBJ2-1; D remains unclear. The CDR3 totals 19 residues. With 7 bases removed from V and 3 bases from J, the gap between germline ends came to 31 bases. Looked up from germline, CDR1 is SQVTM and CDR2 is ANQGSEA. CDR3: CSASYSLGQDLPLYNEQFF. DNA for the CDR3: TGCAGCGCCTCTTATTCCCTCGGGCAGGACCTCCCCCTCTACAATGAGCAGTTCTTC.

The genes are TRBV9 and TRBJ1-5; D perhaps matches TRBD1 (5 bases). Germline V gives CDR1 SGDLS, CDR2 YYNGEE. The V end lost 4 bases, the J end lost 6 bases, and 17 bases lay between the germline ends. This CDR3 contains 15 residues. In DNA, the CDR3 is TGTGCCAGCAGCCCGGGGGGGGGAGCTGGTCAGCCCCAGCATTTT. Protein product: CASSPGGGAGQPQHF.

The V gene is TRBV16, the J gene TRBJ2-7; D is unresolved. The germline CDR1 and CDR2 sequences are KGHSY and FQNENV. Trimming removed 3 bases at V and 5 bases at J, with 11 bases between. The CDR3 runs to 13 residues. The CDR3 here is CASSHPLEDEQYF. The DNA for the CDR3 is TGTGCCAGCAGCCACCCGTTAGAGGACGAGCAGTACTTC. Full variable domain (outside the CDR3, taken from reference TRBV16 and TRBJ2-7): GEEVAQTPKHLVRGEGQKAKLYCAPIKGHSYVFWYQQVLKNEFKFLISFQNENVFDETGMPKERFSAKCLPNSPCSLEIQATKLEDSAVYFCASSHPLEDEQYFGPGTRLTVT.

Comments on this clonotype: The junction does not match germline at one end; this may be a read error. This chain uses TRBV7-8 with TRBJ2-3; D unclear. Germline CDR1 SGHVS, CDR2 FQNEAQ. The CDR3 loop spans 13 amino acids. CDR3 in DNA: TGTGCCGGCAGGATTGGGTTCACAGATACGCAGTATTTT. Amino acid sequence: CAGRIGFTDTQYF.

The chain joins TRBV7-8 to TRBJ2-3, with a possible D match to TRBD1 (5 bases). This CDR3 contains 15 residues. Germline CDR1 and CDR2: SGHVS and FQNEAQ. V was clipped by 3 bases and J by 0 bases, with 10 bases between them. The DNA for the CDR3 is TGTGCCAGCAGCTTTTACAGGAGCAGCACAGATACGCAGTATTTT. Its translation: CASSFYRSSTDTQYF.

To note about this clonotype: A read error may explain this, as a much larger clone is one base away. The V call is TRBV29-1, the J call TRBJ2-7; either TRBD1 or TRBD2 may fit D (5 bases each). CDR1 is SQVTM and CDR2 is ANQGSEA in the germline V gene. Trimming shortened V by 7 bases and J by 2 bases, and 18 bases separated the two germline ends. CDR3 length: 14 residues. CDR3 nucleotides: TGCAGCGCAACAGGACGGGGAGCCACCTACGAGCAGTACTTC. Translating gives CSATGRGATYEQYF.

This clonotype was counted a few times. The chain links TRBV5-5 to TRBJ2-1; 8 bases line up with TRBD2. V lost 2 bases to trimming and J lost 0 bases; unmatched junction nucleotides: 7. This CDR3 contains 17 residues. Germline CDR1 SGHKS, CDR2 YYEKEE (reference sequence). CDR3 sequence (DNA): TGTGCCAGCAGCTTTTCCGGGAGGGCCTTCTCCTACAATGAGCAGTTCTTC. This codes for CASSFSGRAFSYNEQFF. The whole variable domain, filled in from reference TRBV5-5 and TRBJ2-1, reads DAGVTQSPTHLIKTRGQQVTLRCSPISGHKSVSWYQQVLGQGPQFIFQYYEKEERGRGNFPDRFSARQFPNYSSELNVNALLLGDSALYLCASSFSGRAFSYNEQFFGPGTRLTVL.

This clonotype was found many times. The rearrangement uses TRBV29-1 and TRBJ2-7; D is perhaps TRBD2 (6 bases). This CDR3 spans 15 amino acids. Germline V lookup: CDR1 SQVTM, CDR2 ANQGSEA. V lost 0 bases, J lost 0 bases, and 12 bases lay in between. The CDR3 DNA is TGCAGCGTTGAAGAAGAACGGGGGTTCTCCTACGAGCAGTACTTC. Residues: CSVEEERGFSYEQYF.

V usage is TRBV2 and J usage is TRBJ1-2; D unresolved. Germline CDR1 reads SNHLY; CDR2 reads FYNNEI. This CDR3 contains 15 residues. V lost 4 bases to trimming and J lost 0 bases, with 12 bases between them. CDR3 sequence (DNA): TGTGCCAGCAGTGTGGAGTCAGCCGCTAACTATGGCTACACCTTC. It yields the protein CASSVESAANYGYTF.